This T cell receptor (beta chain) was sequenced for a study of T cell repertoires in cytomegalovirus infection. MiXCR, run by TCRdb on the reads, gives a single entry per CDR3 protein. The sample lists about 360,000 distinct CDR3 sequences, about a sixth seen once, with around 9.3% in the top ten. The CDR3 is 13 amino acids. V was clipped by 5 bases and J by 2 bases, with 10 bases between them. The germline gives CDR1 MGHDK, CDR2 SYGVNS. In this sample, this clonotype turned up a few times. The source material was PBMCs. The clonotype originates from a human donor in good health (CMV status not recorded). Some clones in this sample may be carry-over from other donors' samples. The chain has TRBV25-1 and TRBJ2-7, with D unclear. The CDR3 here is CASSPSVAYEQYF. CDR3 in DNA: TGTGCCAGCAGTCCTTCGGTTGCCTACGAGCAGTACTTC.